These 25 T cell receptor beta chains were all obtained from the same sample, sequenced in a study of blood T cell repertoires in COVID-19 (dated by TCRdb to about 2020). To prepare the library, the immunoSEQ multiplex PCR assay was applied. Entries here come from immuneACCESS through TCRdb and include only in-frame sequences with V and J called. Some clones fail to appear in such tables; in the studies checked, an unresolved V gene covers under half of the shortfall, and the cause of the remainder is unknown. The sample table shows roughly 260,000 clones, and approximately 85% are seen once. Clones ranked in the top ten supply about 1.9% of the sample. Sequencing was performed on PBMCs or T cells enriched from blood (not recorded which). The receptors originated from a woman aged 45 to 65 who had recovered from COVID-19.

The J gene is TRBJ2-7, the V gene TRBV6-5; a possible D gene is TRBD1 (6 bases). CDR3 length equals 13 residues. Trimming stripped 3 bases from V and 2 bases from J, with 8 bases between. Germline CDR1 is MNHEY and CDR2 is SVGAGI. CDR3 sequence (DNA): TGTGCCAGCAGTTATCCAGGGGCCTACGAGCAGTACTTC. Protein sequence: CASSYPGAYEQYF.

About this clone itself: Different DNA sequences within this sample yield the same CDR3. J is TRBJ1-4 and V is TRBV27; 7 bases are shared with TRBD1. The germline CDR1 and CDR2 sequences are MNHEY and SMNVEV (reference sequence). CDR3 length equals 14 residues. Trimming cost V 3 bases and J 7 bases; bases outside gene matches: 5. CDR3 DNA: TGTGCCAGCAGTTTGAGGCAGGGGGGTGAAAAACTGTTTTTT. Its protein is CASSLRQGGEKLFF.

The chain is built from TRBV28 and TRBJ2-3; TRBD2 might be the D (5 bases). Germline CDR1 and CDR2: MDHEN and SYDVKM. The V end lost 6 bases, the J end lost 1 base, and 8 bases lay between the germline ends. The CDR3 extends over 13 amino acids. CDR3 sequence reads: CASSAGGTDTQYF. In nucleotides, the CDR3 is TGTGCCAGCAGCGCCGGGGGCACAGATACGCAGTATTTT.

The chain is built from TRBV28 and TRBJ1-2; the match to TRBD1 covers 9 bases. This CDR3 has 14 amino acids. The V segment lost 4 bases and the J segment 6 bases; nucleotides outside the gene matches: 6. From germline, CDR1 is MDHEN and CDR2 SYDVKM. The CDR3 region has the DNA TGTGCCAGCAGTTCCACCGGGACAGGGAATGGCTACACCTTC. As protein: CASSSTGTGNGYTF.

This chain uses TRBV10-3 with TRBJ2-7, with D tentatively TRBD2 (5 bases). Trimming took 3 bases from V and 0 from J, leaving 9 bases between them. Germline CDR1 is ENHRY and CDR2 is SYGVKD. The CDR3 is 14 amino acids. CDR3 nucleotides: TGTGCCATCAGTGATCGAGGGAGCTCCTACGAGCAGTACTTC. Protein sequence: CAISDRGSSYEQYF.

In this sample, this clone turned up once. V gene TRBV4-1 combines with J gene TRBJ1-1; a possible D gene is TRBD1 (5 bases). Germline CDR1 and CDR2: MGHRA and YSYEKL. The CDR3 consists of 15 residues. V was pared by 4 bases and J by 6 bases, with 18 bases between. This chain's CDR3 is CASSPPTGGESEAFF. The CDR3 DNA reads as TGCGCCAGCAGCCCGCCTACTGGGGGGGAGTCTGAAGCTTTCTTT.

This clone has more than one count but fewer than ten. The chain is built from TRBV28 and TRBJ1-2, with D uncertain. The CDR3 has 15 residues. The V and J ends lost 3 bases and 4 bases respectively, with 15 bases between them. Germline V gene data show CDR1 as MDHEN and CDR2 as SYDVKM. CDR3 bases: TGTGCCAGCAGTTTCTTTCCCGGACGGGGCTATGGCTACACCTTC. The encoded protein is CASSFFPGRGYGYTF.

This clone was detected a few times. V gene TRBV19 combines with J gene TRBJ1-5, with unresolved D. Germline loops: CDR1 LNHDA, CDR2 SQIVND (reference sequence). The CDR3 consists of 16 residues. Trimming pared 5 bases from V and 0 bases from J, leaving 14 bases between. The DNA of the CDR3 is TGTGCCAGTAGTTCCTCGAGTCTTTATAGCAATCAGCCCCAGCATTTT. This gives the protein CASSSSSLYSNQPQHF.

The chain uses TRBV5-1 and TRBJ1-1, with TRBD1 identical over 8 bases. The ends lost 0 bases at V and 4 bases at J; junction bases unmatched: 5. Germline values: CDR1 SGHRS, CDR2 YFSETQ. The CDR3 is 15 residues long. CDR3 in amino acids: CASSLEPGGSTEAFF. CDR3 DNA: TGCGCCAGCAGCTTGGAACCAGGGGGCAGCACTGAAGCTTTCTTT.

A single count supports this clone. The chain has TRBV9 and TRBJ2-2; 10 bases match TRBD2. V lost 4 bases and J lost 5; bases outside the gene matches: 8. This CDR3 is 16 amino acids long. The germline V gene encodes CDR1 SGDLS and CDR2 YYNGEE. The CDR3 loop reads CASSSMAAGGTGELFF. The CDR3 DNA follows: TGTGCCAGCAGCTCCATGGCAGCGGGGGGGACCGGGGAGCTGTTTTTT. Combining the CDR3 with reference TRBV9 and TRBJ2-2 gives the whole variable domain DSGVTQTPKHLITATGQRVTLRCSPRSGDLSVYWYQQSLDQGLQFLIQYYNGEERAKGNILERFSAQQFPDLHSELNLSSLELGDSALYFCASSSMAAGGTGELFFGEGSRLTVL.

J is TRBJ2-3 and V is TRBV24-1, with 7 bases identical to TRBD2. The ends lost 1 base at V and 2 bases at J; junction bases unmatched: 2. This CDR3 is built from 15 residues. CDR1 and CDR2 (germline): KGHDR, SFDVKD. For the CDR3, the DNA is TGTGCCACCAGTGATTTCCGGGAGGACACAGATACGCAGTATTTT. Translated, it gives CATSDFREDTDTQYF.

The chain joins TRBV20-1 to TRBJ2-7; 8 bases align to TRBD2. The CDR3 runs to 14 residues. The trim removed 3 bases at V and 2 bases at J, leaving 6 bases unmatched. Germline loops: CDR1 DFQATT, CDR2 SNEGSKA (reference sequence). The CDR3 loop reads CSASRAGGTYEQYF. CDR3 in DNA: TGCAGTGCTAGTCGGGCGGGAGGCACCTACGAGCAGTACTTC.

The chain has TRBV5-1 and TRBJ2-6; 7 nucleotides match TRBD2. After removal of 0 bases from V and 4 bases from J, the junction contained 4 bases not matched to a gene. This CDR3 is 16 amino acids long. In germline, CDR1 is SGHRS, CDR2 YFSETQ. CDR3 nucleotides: TGCGCCAGCAGCTTGGCCCCGGGAGGCGGGGCCAACGTCCTGACTTTC. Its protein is CASSLAPGGGANVLTF.

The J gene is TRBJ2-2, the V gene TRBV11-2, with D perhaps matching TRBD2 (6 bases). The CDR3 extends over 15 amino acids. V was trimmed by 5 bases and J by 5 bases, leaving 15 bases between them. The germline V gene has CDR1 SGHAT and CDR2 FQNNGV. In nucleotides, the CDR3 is TGTGCCAGCAGCGCGGGATTAGGAGGAACCGGGGAGCTGTTTTTT. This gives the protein CASSAGLGGTGELFF.

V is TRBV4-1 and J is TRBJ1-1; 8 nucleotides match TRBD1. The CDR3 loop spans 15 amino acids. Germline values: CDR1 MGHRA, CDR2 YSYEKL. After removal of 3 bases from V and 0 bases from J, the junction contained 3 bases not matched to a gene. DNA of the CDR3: TGCGCCAGCAGCCAGGGACAGGCGATGAACACTGAAGCTTTCTTT. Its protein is CASSQGQAMNTEAFF.

DNA of the CDR3: TGTGCCACCAGCAGAGTAGGGGACAGGGCTGGAAACACCATATATTTT. Amino acid sequence: CATSRVGDRAGNTIYF. The chain recombines TRBV15 with TRBJ1-3; 9 positions match TRBD1. The CDR3 is made up of 16 amino acids. Germline trimming cut 1 base from V and 2 bases from J; bases unmatched to any gene: 3. Looked up from germline, CDR1 is LNHNV and CDR2 is YYDKDF (reference sequence).

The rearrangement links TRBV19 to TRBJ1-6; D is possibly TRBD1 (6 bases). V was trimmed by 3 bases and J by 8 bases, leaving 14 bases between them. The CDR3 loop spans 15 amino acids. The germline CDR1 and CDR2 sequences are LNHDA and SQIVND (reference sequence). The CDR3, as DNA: TGTGCCAGTAGTATCGGAGAACAGGGTCATTCACCCCTCCACTTT. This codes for CASSIGEQGHSPLHF.

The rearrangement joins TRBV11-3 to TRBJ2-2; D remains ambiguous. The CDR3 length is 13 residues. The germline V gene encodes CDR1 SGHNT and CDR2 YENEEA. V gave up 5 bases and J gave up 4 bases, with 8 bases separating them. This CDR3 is CASSPSGTGELFF. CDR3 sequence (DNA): TGTGCCAGCAGCCCCTCGGGCACCGGGGAGCTGTTTTTT.

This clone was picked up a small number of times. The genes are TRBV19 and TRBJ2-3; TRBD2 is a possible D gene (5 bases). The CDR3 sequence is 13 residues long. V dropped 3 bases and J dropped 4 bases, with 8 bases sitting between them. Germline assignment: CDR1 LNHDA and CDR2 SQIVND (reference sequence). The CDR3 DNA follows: TGTGCCAGTAGTATGAGGGCGGCAGATACGCAGTATTTT. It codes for CASSMRAADTQYF.

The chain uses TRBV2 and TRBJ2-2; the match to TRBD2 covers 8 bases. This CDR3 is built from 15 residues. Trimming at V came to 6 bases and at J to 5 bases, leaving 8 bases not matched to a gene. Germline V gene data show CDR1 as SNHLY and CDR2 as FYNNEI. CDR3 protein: CASRLVAGYTGELFF. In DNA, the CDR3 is TGTGCCAGCAGACTGGTAGCGGGATATACCGGGGAGCTGTTTTTT.

In nucleotides, the CDR3 is TGCAGCTTGCGGGGACTAGCGGGTGTATACAATGAGCAGTTCTTC. Translating gives CSLRGLAGVYNEQFF. This chain links TRBV29-1 with TRBJ2-1, with 12 bases lining up with TRBD2. Germline CDR1 and CDR2: SQVTM and ANQGSEA. This CDR3 contains 15 residues. J lost 4 bases, V lost 8 bases, and 9 bases had no gene match.

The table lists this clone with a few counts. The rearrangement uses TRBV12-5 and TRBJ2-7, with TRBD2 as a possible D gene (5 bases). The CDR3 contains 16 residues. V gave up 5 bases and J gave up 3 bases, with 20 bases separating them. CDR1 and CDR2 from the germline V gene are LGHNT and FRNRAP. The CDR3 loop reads CASGPERASTYYEQYF. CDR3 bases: TGTGCTAGTGGTCCTGAGAGGGCCTCTACCTACTACGAGCAGTACTTC.

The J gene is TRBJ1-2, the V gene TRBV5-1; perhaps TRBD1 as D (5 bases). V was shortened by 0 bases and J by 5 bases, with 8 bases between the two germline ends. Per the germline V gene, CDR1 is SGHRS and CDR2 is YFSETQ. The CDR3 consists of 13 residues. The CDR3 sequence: CASSLVAGYGYTF. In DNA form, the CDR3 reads TGCGCCAGCAGCTTGGTGGCAGGGTATGGCTACACCTTC.

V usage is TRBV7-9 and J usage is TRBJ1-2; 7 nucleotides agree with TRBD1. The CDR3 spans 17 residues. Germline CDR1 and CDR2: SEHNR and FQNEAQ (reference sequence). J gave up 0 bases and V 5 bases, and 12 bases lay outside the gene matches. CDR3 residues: CASSQTGDAIANYGYTF. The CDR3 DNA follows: TGTGCCAGCAGCCAAACAGGGGACGCTATAGCTAACTATGGCTACACCTTC.

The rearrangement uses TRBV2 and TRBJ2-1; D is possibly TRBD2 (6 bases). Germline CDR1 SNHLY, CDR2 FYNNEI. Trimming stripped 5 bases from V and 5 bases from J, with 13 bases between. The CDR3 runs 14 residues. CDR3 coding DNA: TGTGCCAGCAGTCGAGAGTGGAGGGACAATGAGCAGTTCTTC. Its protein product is CASSREWRDNEQFF.